This TCR beta chain was found in a study of blood T cell repertoires in COVID-19. Germline loops: CDR1 MNHEY, CDR2 SVGAGI. The CDR3 extends over 14 amino acids. V gave up 6 bases and J gave up 6 bases; unmatched junction bases: 6. The assay was immunoSEQ multiplex PCR, and TCRdb's table has in-frame clones only and misses some. This table has under 350,000 clones, 90% appearing once. Input material: peripheral blood. The J gene is TRBJ1-5, the V gene TRBV6-5; TRBD1 aligns across 9 bases. The origin of this receptor is a young woman with COVID-19, enrolled during active disease. The CDR3 region is CASRLQGALQPQHF. CDR3 coding DNA: TGTGCCAGCAGGCTACAGGGGGCTCTTCAGCCCCAGCATTTT.